Below are 30 T cell receptor beta chains sequenced from a single sample in a study of chemoradiotherapy in HPV16-positive cancers. Produced via immunoSEQ multiplex PCR; TCRdb's table is partial and in-frame only. The sample holds about 4,700 clones; roughly three quarters are singletons and the top ten take about 5%. Material: tumor tissue, obtained from a patient who underwent chemoradiotherapy. The receptors were sampled from a human donor with HPV-associated anogenital cancer.

The rearrangement uses TRBV29-1 and TRBJ1-2, with a possible D match to TRBD1 (5 bases). Trimming removed 7 bases from V and 4 bases from J, with 13 bases in between. In germline, CDR1 is SQVTM, CDR2 ANQGSEA. The CDR3 contains 12 residues. CDR3 sequence reads: CSAGDGFYGYTF. The CDR3 coding sequence is TGCAGCGCCGGGGACGGTTTCTATGGCTACACCTTC.

The chain has TRBV2 and TRBJ1-6; TRBD1 aligns across 9 bases. The germline gives CDR1 SNHLY, CDR2 FYNNEI. The CDR3 is 16 amino acids. The V gene end was trimmed by 6 bases and the J gene end by 5 bases; junction bases not matched to a gene: 8. The chain's CDR3 is CASRRTGVSDNSPLHF. The CDR3 DNA reads as TGTGCCAGCAGGAGGACAGGGGTTTCGGATAATTCACCCCTCCACTTT.

This clone has just a few counts. The chain recombines TRBV30 with TRBJ1-2, with 7 bases matching TRBD1. V lost 2 bases to trimming and J lost 4 bases; unmatched junction nucleotides: 7. CDR3 size: 14 residues. Germline loops: CDR1 GTSNPN, CDR2 SVGIG (reference sequence). CDR3 region: CAWSRDSVSYGYTF. DNA for the CDR3: TGTGCCTGGAGTAGGGACAGCGTTTCCTATGGCTACACCTTC.

The chain employs TRBV5-1 and TRBJ1-4; 7 positions match TRBD1. The length of the CDR3 is 14 residues. CDR1 is SGHRS and CDR2 is YFSETQ in the germline V gene. Trimming at V came to 2 bases and at J to 3 bases, leaving 1 base not matched to a gene. CDR3 in DNA: TGCGCCAGCAGCTTTCAGGGGGCTAATGAAAAACTGTTTTTT. Translation: CASSFQGANEKLFF. Looking up the rest from reference TRBV5-1 and TRBJ1-4 gives the full variable domain: KAGVTQTPRYLIKTRGQQVTLSCSPISGHRSVSWYQQTPGQGLQFLFEYFSETQRNKGNFPGRFSGRQFSNSRSEMNVSTLELGDSALYLCASSFQGANEKLFFGSGTQLSVL.

The table lists this clone with a count of one. J is TRBJ2-6 and V is TRBV7-2, with D maybe TRBD2 (5 bases). The CDR3 sequence is 15 residues long. Trimming pared 5 bases from V and 2 bases from J, leaving 10 bases between. In germline, CDR1 is SGHTA, CDR2 FQGNSA. The CDR3: CASSPVGAGANVLTF. Written as DNA, the CDR3 is TGTGCCAGCAGCCCGGTCGGGGCTGGGGCCAACGTCCTGACTTTC. Full variable domain (rest looked up from reference TRBV7-2 and TRBJ2-6): GAGVSQSPSNKVTEKGKDVELRCDPISGHTALYWYRQSLGQGLEFLIYFQGNSAPDKSGLPSDRFSAERTGGSVSTLTIQRTQQEDSAVYLCASSPVGAGANVLTFGAGSRLTVL.

As DNA, the CDR3 is TGTGCCAGCAGTCGCCGGGACAGCTACGAGCAGTACTTC. Translation: CASSRRDSYEQYF. J is TRBJ2-7 and V is TRBV6-4; 7 nucleotides align to TRBD1. The CDR3 totals 13 residues. Germline lookup yields CDR1 MRHNA and CDR2 SNTAGT. V shed 5 bases and J 3 bases; nucleotides not matched to a gene: 4.

The genes are TRBV19 and TRBJ2-3; 7 bases map to TRBD2. Unmatched junction bases numbered 11, after V lost 6 bases and J lost 2 bases. This CDR3 has 16 residues. Germline lookup yields CDR1 LNHDA and CDR2 SQIVND (reference sequence). The CDR3 protein is CASSPIGEGTTDTQYF. The DNA of the CDR3 is TGTGCCAGTAGCCCTATAGGGGAGGGGACCACAGATACGCAGTATTTT. The variable domain in full, completed from reference TRBV19 and TRBJ2-3, reads DGGITQSPKYLFRKEGQNVTLSCEQNLNHDAMYWYRQDPGQGLRLIYYSQIVNDFQKGDIAEGYSVSREKKESFPLTVTSAQKNPTAFYLCASSPIGEGTTDTQYFGPGTRLTVL.

This chain links TRBV19 with TRBJ1-2, with 7 bases identical to TRBD1. In germline, CDR1 is LNHDA, CDR2 SQIVND (reference sequence). The CDR3 consists of 14 residues. V dropped 8 bases and J dropped 2; count of bases not matched to a gene: 8. As DNA, the CDR3 is TGTGCCAGTGTAGGAAGGGGGCAGAACTATGGCTACACCTTC. Translation gives CASVGRGQNYGYTF.

This clone was found a few times. The chain links TRBV19 to TRBJ1-2, with D uncertain. CDR1 LNHDA and CDR2 SQIVND come from the germline V gene (reference sequence). V lost 4 bases, J lost 1 base, and 4 bases lay in between. The CDR3 loop spans 12 amino acids. The CDR3 here is CASSRFNYGYTF. CDR3 coding DNA: TGTGCCAGTAGTAGGTTTAACTATGGCTACACCTTC.

This clone has more than one count but fewer than ten. The CDR3 bases are TGTGCCAGCAGCTATGGTTATCTCGATACGCAGTATTTT. Its protein product is CASSYGYLDTQYF. The chain is built from TRBV7-6 and TRBJ2-3; D not certain. CDR1 is SGHVS, CDR2 FNYEAQ, per germline. The CDR3 loop spans 13 amino acids. V was pared by 4 bases and J by 6 bases, with 11 bases between.

The V gene is TRBV27, the J gene TRBJ2-4; 11 bases are a match to TRBD2. The germline V gene encodes CDR1 MNHEY and CDR2 SMNVEV (reference sequence). With V trimmed by 5 bases and J by 4 bases, 10 bases remained unmatched. This CDR3 is 17 amino acids long. The CDR3 here is CASSPTLAGGFKNIQYF. The CDR3 bases are TGTGCCAGCAGTCCGACGCTAGCGGGGGGATTTAAAAACATTCAGTACTTC.

This clone was recorded only once. The chain links TRBV6-5 to TRBJ2-6; the D call may be TRBD1 or TRBD2 (5 bases each). This CDR3 has 13 residues. The V gene's germline CDR1 is MNHEY and CDR2 SVGAGI. V dropped 5 bases and J dropped 7 bases, with 9 bases sitting between them. CDR3: CASSAGTANVLTF. As DNA, the CDR3 is TGTGCCAGCAGTGCAGGGACCGCCAACGTCCTGACTTTC.

The V call is TRBV19, the J call TRBJ2-6, with a weak D call TRBD1 (5 bases). The CDR3 has 15 residues. V was shortened by 7 bases and J by 0 bases, with 10 bases between the two germline ends. Germline V gene sequence: CDR1 LNHDA, CDR2 SQIVND (reference sequence). CDR3: CASTTTASGANVLTF. The CDR3 DNA reads TGTGCCAGTACCACGACAGCCTCTGGGGCCAACGTCCTGACTTTC.

This clone was picked up a small number of times. The V and J genes are TRBV29-1 and TRBJ1-2, with a weak D call TRBD1 (5 bases). This CDR3 is 14 amino acids long. From germline, CDR1 is SQVTM and CDR2 ANQGSEA. Trimming cost V 3 bases and J 6 bases, with 17 bases left between them. CDR3 coding DNA: TGCAGCGTTGACCCTGGACAAGGGGCGAATGGCTACACCTTC. It specifies CSVDPGQGANGYTF.

The chain couples TRBV22-1 to TRBJ1-1; the DNA was not compared with TRBD1, the D call given in the table. TRBV22-1 is an annotated pseudogene. The CDR3 covers 18 residues. CDR3 sequence: CPGSLNRDRGRGGTEAFF. CDR3 nucleotides: TGTCCTGGGAGCCTCAATCGAGACAGGGGGCGCGGGGGCACTGAAGCTTTCTTT.

The V call is TRBV19, the J call TRBJ2-5; no firm D call. CDR3 length equals 13 residues. The V end lost 5 bases, the J end lost 4 bases, and 11 bases lay between the germline ends. CDR1 is LNHDA, CDR2 SQIVND, per germline (reference sequence). DNA for the CDR3: TGTGCCAGTAGTTTCCAACCTGGAGAGACCCAGTACTTC. Translated, it gives CASSFQPGETQYF.

The chain couples TRBV27 to TRBJ2-2, with 8 bases matching TRBD2. This CDR3 comprises 16 residues. The V segment lost 7 bases and the J segment 7 bases; nucleotides outside the gene matches: 14. Germline CDR1 is MNHEY and CDR2 is SMNVEV (reference sequence). The DNA for the CDR3 is TGTGCCAGCACTAACGGGAGGGCAGGGAACGGCGGGGAGCTGTTTTTT. This sequence encodes CASTNGRAGNGGELFF.

V gene TRBV2 combines with J gene TRBJ2-5, with a possible D match to TRBD2 (6 bases). The V gene's germline CDR1 is SNHLY and CDR2 FYNNEI. The CDR3 contains 15 residues. Deletions cut 7 bases from V and 1 base from J, with 16 bases between. The CDR3 bases are TGTGCCAGCACTCTAGGAGGCGGGACCCAAGAGACCCAGTACTTC. It codes for CASTLGGGTQETQYF.

The chain couples TRBV11-2 to TRBJ1-2, with no clear D. The CDR3 covers 15 residues. Trimming removed 0 bases from V and 4 bases from J, with 12 bases in between. Per germline, CDR1 SGHAT and CDR2 FQNNGV. CDR3 region: CASSLDNEGIYGYTF. The CDR3 coding sequence is TGTGCCAGCAGCTTAGATAACGAGGGTATCTATGGCTACACCTTC.

The sample holds a few counts of this clone. The genes are TRBV18 and TRBJ1-4; no definite D call. Germline CDR1 is KGHSH and CDR2 is LQKENI. The CDR3 runs 17 residues. V was pared by 0 bases and J by 2 bases, with 13 bases between. This CDR3 reads CASSPPTGVGTNEKLFF. CDR3 nucleotide sequence: TGTGCCAGCTCACCACCGACCGGGGTTGGGACTAATGAAAAACTGTTTTTT.

J is TRBJ2-1 and V is TRBV6-6; 11 nucleotides line up with TRBD2. J was trimmed by 3 bases and V by 6 bases; bases with no gene match: 4. This CDR3 has 15 amino acids. CDR1 is MNHNY, CDR2 SVGAGI, per germline (reference sequence). The CDR3, as DNA: TGTGCCAGCAGCCGTACTAGCGGGAGCTACAATGAGCAGTTCTTC. This gives the protein CASSRTSGSYNEQFF.

CDR3 amino acids: CASSLGTDTEAFF. CDR3 nucleotides: TGTGCCAGCAGCTTAGGGACGGACACTGAAGCTTTCTTT. The V call is TRBV7-2, the J call TRBJ1-1; D gene uncertain. This CDR3 contains 13 residues. Germline CDR1 reads SGHTA; CDR2 reads FQGNSA. Trimming cost V 1 base and J 3 bases, with 6 bases left between them. The variable domain in full, completed from reference TRBV7-2 and TRBJ1-1, reads GAGVSQSPSNKVTEKGKDVELRCDPISGHTALYWYRQSLGQGLEFLIYFQGNSAPDKSGLPSDRFSAERTGGSVSTLTIQRTQQEDSAVYLCASSLGTDTEAFFGQGTRLTVV.

In DNA, the CDR3 is TGTGCCAGCAGTGATAGACAGGACCCAGGGTCCCAAGAGACCCAGTACTTC. As protein: CASSDRQDPGSQETQYF. The chain employs TRBV9 and TRBJ2-5, with D tentatively TRBD1 (6 bases). Germline CDR1 and CDR2: SGDLS and YYNGEE. Trimming took off 5 bases at V and 1 base at J, with 21 bases between the two ends. CDR3 size: 17 residues.

V and J are TRBV6-1 and TRBJ1-1; no firm D call. The V gene lost 8 bases and the J gene lost 1 base, with 8 bases spanning the gap. The CDR3 sequence is 12 residues long. The germline V gene has CDR1 MNHNS and CDR2 SASEGT. The CDR3 sequence: CASEVGNTEAFF. The CDR3 bases are TGTGCCAGCGAGGTCGGGAACACTGAAGCTTTCTTT.

The J gene is TRBJ2-2, the V gene TRBV6-1, with a tentative D call TRBD1 (5 bases). With 8 bases removed from V and 4 bases from J, the gap between germline ends came to 14 bases. The CDR3 is 14 residues long. The germline V gene encodes CDR1 MNHNS and CDR2 SASEGT. The CDR3 protein is CASPEDTFTGELFF. The CDR3 DNA reads TGTGCCAGCCCAGAGGACACCTTCACCGGGGAGCTGTTTTTT.

The chain links TRBV6-5 to TRBJ1-2, with D unresolved. The CDR3 runs to 12 residues. Looked up from germline, CDR1 is MNHEY and CDR2 is SVGAGI. Trimming shortened V by 0 bases and J by 7 bases, and 6 bases separated the two germline ends. CDR3 protein: CASSYSGFGYTF. Here the CDR3 DNA reads TGTGCCAGCAGTTACTCAGGGTTTGGCTACACCTTC.

CDR3 protein: CASSKRDRLGTEAFF. DNA for the CDR3: TGTGCCAGCAGCAAGCGGGACAGGCTGGGCACTGAAGCTTTCTTT. The J gene is TRBJ1-1, the V gene TRBV7-9; 8 bases agree with TRBD1. Per the germline V gene, CDR1 is SEHNR and CDR2 is FQNEAQ (reference sequence). The trim removed 5 bases at V and 4 bases at J, leaving 9 bases unmatched. The CDR3 spans 15 residues.

In its sample, this clone was seen a few times. The chain has TRBV6-1 and TRBJ2-3, with 16 bases lining up with TRBD2. Germline CDR1 MNHNS, CDR2 SASEGT. The V segment lost 4 bases and the J segment 2 bases; nucleotides outside the gene matches: 6. The CDR3 covers 18 residues. The CDR3 sequence: CASSAGTSGGGYTDTQYF. The CDR3 DNA reads TGTGCCAGCAGTGCCGGGACTAGCGGGGGGGGCTACACAGATACGCAGTATTTT.

This chain connects TRBV5-1 to TRBJ2-1; D possibly corresponds to TRBD2 (6 bases). Looked up from germline, CDR1 is SGHRS and CDR2 is YFSETQ. The CDR3 extends over 12 amino acids. V lost 5 bases and J lost 5, with 8 bases in between. CDR3 sequence: CASRVADNEQFF. The DNA of the CDR3 is TGCGCCAGCAGAGTAGCGGACAATGAGCAGTTCTTC.

This chain connects TRBV5-1 to TRBJ2-7, with D hard to call. V lost 0 bases to trimming and J lost 5 bases, with 15 bases between them. CDR3 length: 15 amino acids. CDR1 is SGHRS, CDR2 YFSETQ, per germline. The CDR3 region is CASSLDSPQPDEQYF. The CDR3 DNA is TGCGCCAGCAGCTTGGATTCCCCCCAGCCTGACGAGCAGTACTTC. The whole variable domain, remainder taken from reference TRBV5-1 and TRBJ2-7, is KAGVTQTPRYLIKTRGQQVTLSCSPISGHRSVSWYQQTPGQGLQFLFEYFSETQRNKGNFPGRFSGRQFSNSRSEMNVSTLELGDSALYLCASSLDSPQPDEQYFGPGTRLTVT.